Following are 29 T cell receptor beta chains from one sample sequenced in a study of blood T cell repertoires in COVID-19. Sequencing used immunoSEQ multiplex PCR; TCRdb keeps in-frame clones, though not all of them. The top ten clones hold about 0.99% of a sample with roughly 250,000 clones, more than 75% of them seen once. Sequenced input: peripheral blood. Every receptor here comes from a woman in her forties who had recovered from COVID-19.

This chain joins TRBV11-2 and TRBJ1-1, with TRBD1 as a possible D gene (6 bases). In germline, CDR1 is SGHAT, CDR2 FQNNGV. Trimming shortened V by 1 base and J by 2 bases, and 8 bases separated the two germline ends. This CDR3 is built from 14 residues. CDR3 in DNA: TGTGCCAGCAGCTTAGCAGGGGAAAACACTGAAGCTTTCTTT. Protein: CASSLAGENTEAFF.

The count of this clone is one. The chain joins TRBV27 to TRBJ1-1, with 9 bases lining up with TRBD1. J was trimmed by 1 base and V by 4 bases; bases with no gene match: 7. The CDR3 sequence is 16 residues long. Germline lookup yields CDR1 MNHEY and CDR2 SMNVEV (reference sequence). For the CDR3, the DNA is TGTGCCAGCAGTTGGGGACAGGGTTTGGGGAACACTGAAGCTTTCTTT. As protein: CASSWGQGLGNTEAFF.

V usage is TRBV29-1 and J usage is TRBJ2-7; possible D gene TRBD1, 6 bases. Looked up from germline, CDR1 is SQVTM and CDR2 is ANQGSEA. The length of the CDR3 is 11 residues. V was cut by 4 bases and J by 7 bases, with 11 bases left in between. For the CDR3, the DNA is TGCAGCGTTGCAGGGGTGGGGGAGCAGTACTTC. Its translation: CSVAGVGEQYF.

This rearrangement joins TRBV29-1 to TRBJ1-3; D gene unclear. The CDR3 sequence is 14 residues long. The V end was cut by 4 bases, the J end by 0 bases, with 10 bases between. Germline loops: CDR1 SQVTM, CDR2 ANQGSEA. The CDR3 spells CSVAVFSSGNTIYF. The CDR3 DNA reads TGCAGCGTTGCTGTGTTCTCCTCTGGAAACACCATATATTTT.

The V and J genes are TRBV11-3 and TRBJ2-4; the match to TRBD1 covers 7 bases. Trimming took 3 bases from V and 7 from J; bases not matched to a gene: 6. CDR3 size: 14 residues. Per germline, CDR1 SGHNT and CDR2 YENEEA. The CDR3 loop is CASSFGTAFNIQYF. CDR3 bases: TGTGCCAGCAGCTTCGGGACAGCCTTTAACATTCAGTACTTC. Drawing the rest from reference TRBV11-3 and TRBJ2-4, the complete variable domain is EAGVVQSPRYKIIEKKQPVAFWCNPISGHNTLYWYLQNLGQGPELLIRYENEEAVDDSQLPKDRFSAERLKGVDSTLKIQPAELGDSAVYLCASSFGTAFNIQYFGAGTRLSVL.

This clone has a single count. The genes are TRBV29-1 and TRBJ2-1; perhaps TRBD2 as D (6 bases). The CDR3 covers 14 residues. CDR1 SQVTM and CDR2 ANQGSEA come from the germline V gene. DNA of the CDR3: TGCAGGCAGGAGGGACTCCCGGCCCACAATGAGCAGTTCTTC. Its translation: CRQEGLPAHNEQFF.

This chain connects TRBV12-5 to TRBJ2-2, with TRBD1 matching over 8 bases. From germline, CDR1 is LGHNT and CDR2 FRNRAP. Trimming cost V 5 bases and J 2 bases; bases outside gene matches: 4. The CDR3 runs 15 residues. The CDR3 bases are TGTGCTAGTGGTAAGGGACAGGCCAACACCGGGGAGCTGTTTTTT. Translation gives CASGKGQANTGELFF.

The chain couples TRBV30 to TRBJ2-1, with TRBD2 identical over 9 bases. V lost 5 bases, J lost 5 bases, and 19 bases stayed unmatched. CDR1 and CDR2 (germline): GTSNPN, SVGIG (reference sequence). This CDR3 spans 18 amino acids. The DNA of the CDR3 is TGTGCCTGGCCCGAAGCCGGGACTAGCACCCGCGGGGACAATGAGCAGTTCTTC. Translation: CAWPEAGTSTRGDNEQFF.

The chain joins TRBV7-8 to TRBJ2-5; 12 bases are shared with TRBD2. Germline V gene lookup returns CDR1 SGHVS and CDR2 FQNEAQ. The length of the CDR3 is 17 residues. V was pared by 5 bases and J by 5 bases, with 12 bases of the junction left unmatched. The CDR3 here is CASSLRTSGTGGETQYF. CDR3 DNA: TGTGCCAGCAGCCTACGGACTAGCGGGACCGGTGGGGAGACCCAGTACTTC.

CDR3 sequence (DNA): TGTGCCAGCAGCTCGGACAGGGGCGGCTACACCTTC. This gives the protein CASSSDRGGYTF. The chain carries TRBV11-2 and TRBJ1-2; 9 bases agree with TRBD1. CDR3 size: 12 residues. Germline CDR1 and CDR2: SGHAT and FQNNGV. Trimming took 4 bases from V and 8 from J; bases not matched to a gene: 2.

This clone was seen just once. J is TRBJ1-4 and V is TRBV6-6; D gene unclear. This CDR3 comprises 11 residues. V lost 4 bases and J lost 12, with 9 bases in between. Germline-derived CDR1 and CDR2 are MNHNY and SVGAGI (reference sequence). The CDR3 here is CASSSTGELFF. As DNA, the CDR3 is TGTGCCAGCAGTTCCACCGGGGAACTGTTTTTT.

The chain is built from TRBV5-6 and TRBJ2-3; 7 nucleotides align to TRBD2. The CDR3 totals 16 residues. From germline, CDR1 is SGHDT and CDR2 YYEEEE. V was pared by 4 bases and J by 1 base, with 9 bases of the junction left unmatched. In DNA form, the CDR3 reads TGTGCCAGCAGCCACGGACTAGTATGGGGCACAGATACGCAGTATTTT. Translated, it gives CASSHGLVWGTDTQYF.

V is TRBV5-4 and J is TRBJ2-5; tentative D call: TRBD2 (6 bases). The V end lost 4 bases, the J end lost 0 bases, and 16 bases lay between the germline ends. The CDR3 is 16 residues long. Germline assignment: CDR1 SGHNT and CDR2 YYREEE (reference sequence). The CDR3 spells CASSPGGTAYQETQYF. The DNA of the CDR3 is TGTGCCAGCAGCCCCGGCGGGACCGCGTACCAAGAGACCCAGTACTTC. Together with reference TRBV5-4 and TRBJ2-5, the CDR3 gives the full variable domain: ETGVTQSPTHLIKTRGQQVTLRCSSQSGHNTVSWYQQALGQGPQFIFQYYREEENGRGNFPPRFSGLQFPNYSSELNVNALELDDSALYLCASSPGGTAYQETQYFGPGTRLLVL.

The genes are TRBV5-1 and TRBJ2-2; 13 bases agree with TRBD2. CDR1 is SGHRS and CDR2 is YFSETQ in the germline V gene. The junction had 5 bases not matched to a gene; V was cut back by 0 bases and J by 3 bases. The CDR3 is 18 amino acids. CDR3 in DNA: TGCGCCAGCAGCTTGGAGGGACTAGCGGGAAGAGACACCGGGGAGCTGTTTTTT. Translating gives CASSLEGLAGRDTGELFF.

The chain employs TRBV5-4 and TRBJ2-1; 15 bases fit TRBD2. The V gene end was trimmed by 4 bases and the J gene end by 4 bases; junction bases not matched to a gene: 6. The CDR3 totals 17 residues. CDR1 is SGHNT and CDR2 is YYREEE in the germline V gene (reference sequence). Here the CDR3 DNA reads TGTGCCAGCAGCCCCGGACTAGCGGGAGGGAGGTACAATGAGCAGTTCTTC. It codes for CASSPGLAGGRYNEQFF.

The chain carries TRBV5-1 and TRBJ1-2; 7 nucleotides line up with TRBD1. This CDR3 has 15 residues. In germline, CDR1 is SGHRS, CDR2 YFSETQ. V dropped 4 bases and J dropped 1; count of bases not matched to a gene: 7. The CDR3 DNA is TGCGCCAGCAGCGAGGGACAGACCTATAACTATGGCTACACCTTC. Residues: CASSEGQTYNYGYTF.

This chain joins TRBV6-5 and TRBJ1-2; no firm D call. V was trimmed by 2 bases and J by 0 bases, leaving 10 bases between them. This CDR3 is 15 amino acids long. Germline V gene sequence: CDR1 MNHEY, CDR2 SVGAGI. The chain's CDR3 is CASSYRGVANYGYTF. The CDR3 DNA reads TGTGCCAGCAGTTACCGGGGAGTAGCTAACTATGGCTACACCTTC.

V gene TRBV7-2 combines with J gene TRBJ2-7; D may be TRBD1 (7 bases). The CDR3 has 14 amino acids. Germline V gives CDR1 SGHTA, CDR2 FQGNSA. Trimming took 5 bases from V and 3 from J, leaving 14 bases between them. CDR3 loop: CASSPQGGRYEQYF. CDR3 in DNA: TGTGCCAGCAGCCCCCAGGGGGGCCGCTACGAGCAGTACTTC.

J is TRBJ2-1 and V is TRBV5-1, with TRBD2 matching 12 bases. The CDR3 is 15 residues long. Per germline, CDR1 SGHRS and CDR2 YFSETQ. Unmatched junction bases numbered 1, after V lost 3 bases and J lost 3 bases. The CDR3: CASSSGLAGYNEQFF. In DNA, the CDR3 is TGCGCCAGCAGCTCGGGACTAGCGGGCTACAATGAGCAGTTCTTC.

The V gene is TRBV24-1, the J gene TRBJ2-5; D gene unclear. The V end was cut by 3 bases, the J end by 5 bases, with 12 bases between. CDR1 KGHDR and CDR2 SFDVKD come from the germline V gene. The CDR3 totals 14 residues. CDR3 in amino acids: CATSDPRPGETQYF. CDR3 sequence (DNA): TGTGCCACCAGTGATCCCCGTCCCGGGGAGACCCAGTACTTC.

V and J are TRBV7-9 and TRBJ1-1; no clear D. Germline V gene data show CDR1 as SEHNR and CDR2 as FQNEAQ (reference sequence). The V end was cut by 1 base, the J end by 1 base, with 7 bases between. This CDR3 contains 14 residues. This chain's CDR3 is CASSLVPENTEAFF. The CDR3, as DNA: TGTGCCAGCAGCTTAGTTCCAGAGAACACTGAAGCTTTCTTT.

V is TRBV7-3 and J is TRBJ2-1; 7 nucleotides match TRBD2. This CDR3 has 14 residues. Germline V lookup: CDR1 SGHTA, CDR2 FQGTGA. The J segment lost 5 bases and the V segment lost 2 bases, leaving 3 bases of the junction unmatched. The CDR3 nucleotides are TGTGCCAGCAGCTTAGCGGGAGCCAACAATGAGCAGTTCTTC. This translates into CASSLAGANNEQFF.

CDR3 coding DNA: TGTGCCAGCGCCCGCGGCGGGGTTCAAGAGACCCAGTACTTC. Residues: CASARGGVQETQYF. The gene calls are TRBV7-2 and TRBJ2-5, with D tentatively TRBD2 (6 bases). Germline CDR1 SGHTA, CDR2 FQGNSA. V lost 8 bases and J 2 bases, leaving 15 bases between the germline ends. The CDR3 covers 14 residues.

The chain uses TRBV19 and TRBJ2-1, with 8 positions matching TRBD2. J lost 2 bases, V lost 6 bases, and 6 bases had no gene match. CDR1 LNHDA and CDR2 SQIVND come from the germline V gene (reference sequence). The CDR3 contains 15 residues. The CDR3 DNA reads TGTGCCAGTAGCGGGGGGGGTGGCCCCTACAATGAGCAGTTCTTC. Translating gives CASSGGGGPYNEQFF.

The gene calls are TRBV3-1 (or the pseudogene TRBV3-2) and TRBJ2-1; TRBD2 agrees at 9 bases. The V and J ends lost 4 bases and 4 bases, in that order; junction bases with no gene match: 11. CDR1 and CDR2 from the germline V gene are LGHDT and YNNKEL (reference sequence). CDR3 length: 17 amino acids. The CDR3 is CASSPTGAGGGYNEQFF. CDR3 in DNA: TGTGCCAGCAGCCCGACTGGGGCGGGAGGGGGGTACAATGAGCAGTTCTTC.

J is TRBJ2-1 and V is TRBV4-2; TRBD2 matches at 9 bases. The V and J ends lost 9 bases and 7 bases, in that order; junction bases with no gene match: 10. This CDR3 region has 14 residues. Germline V gene sequence: CDR1 LGHNA, CDR2 YNFKEQ. In DNA form, the CDR3 reads TGTGCCAGTCCCCCGGCGGGAGGGCTAAATGAGCAGTTCTTC. This gives the protein CASPPAGGLNEQFF.

This chain uses TRBV5-1 with TRBJ2-4; a possible D gene is TRBD2 (5 bases). Trimming left V 4 bases short and J 0 bases short, with 17 bases between. This CDR3 is 17 amino acids long. The germline CDR1 and CDR2 sequences are SGHRS and YFSETQ. The chain's CDR3 is CASSRSGELGAKNIQYF. The DNA of the CDR3 is TGCGCCAGCAGCCGTTCCGGGGAGCTGGGAGCCAAAAACATTCAGTACTTC.

The chain combines TRBV27 with TRBJ1-6; 7 bases map to TRBD1. The CDR3 covers 16 residues. V lost 5 bases to trimming and J lost 3 bases; unmatched junction nucleotides: 7. Germline V gives CDR1 MNHEY, CDR2 SMNVEV (reference sequence). CDR3 region: CASSPYRGHYNSPLHF. DNA of the CDR3: TGTGCCAGCAGTCCTTACAGGGGACACTATAATTCACCCCTCCACTTT.

This chain uses TRBV24-1 with TRBJ1-2; D ambiguous. CDR3 length: 14 amino acids. V was clipped by 1 base and J by 0 bases, with 5 bases between them. Germline CDR1 and CDR2: KGHDR and SFDVKD. CDR3 DNA: TGTGCCACCAGTGATTTTGGCACTAACTATGGCTACACCTTC. This translates into CATSDFGTNYGYTF.